This record concerns one T cell receptor (beta chain) sequence. Sequencing used immunoSEQ multiplex PCR; TCRdb keeps in-frame clones, though not all of them. The sample lists approximately 30,000 clones, roughly 94% seen once, with roughly 0.78% in the top ten. The data were taken from a study of lymphopenia after photon versus proton radiotherapy. CDR3 length equals 12 residues. Germline CDR1 is SQVTM and CDR2 is ANQGSEA. V was trimmed by 6 bases and J by 2 bases, leaving 10 bases between them. Sequencing used peripheral blood, obtained from a patient treated with photon-based radiotherapy. The rearrangement uses TRBV29-1 and TRBJ1-1; D is undetermined. The clonotype comes from a woman aged 45-59 years with cholangiocarcinoma. CDR3 nucleotide sequence: TGCAGCGTCGAGGCGGCTAACACTGAAGCTTTCTTT. Its protein is CSVEAANTEAFF.